Described below is a single T cell receptor (beta chain) sequence and its context. Germline values: CDR1 MNHEY, CDR2 SMNVEV (reference sequence). V shed 5 bases and J shed 5 bases, with 10 bases lying between them. The CDR3 is 12 residues long. This entry comes from a study of T cell changes during pregnancy in multiple sclerosis. Libraries were prepared by immunoSEQ multiplex PCR; TCRdb keeps only in-frame clonotypes and omits some of them. The repertoire holds 30,000 to 35,000 clones, with roughly 90% as singletons. The specimen was CD8+ T cells from peripheral blood mononuclear cells, collected after pregnancy. V and J are TRBV27 and TRBJ2-7; D uncertain. The clonotype originates from a female donor with multiple sclerosis, enrolled in a pregnancy study. CDR3 sequence (DNA): TGTGCCAGCAGTATAAGTGTAGACGAGCAGTACTTC. It translates to CASSISVDEQYF.